This entry lists 8 T cell receptor beta chains sequenced from one sample in a study of shared clonotypes between healthy human individuals. Assay used: immunoSEQ multiplex PCR; TCRdb lists only in-frame clones, some missing. The sample shows more than 550,000 clones, around 92% of them seen only once. Naive CD8 cells comprised CD45RO-negative, CCR7-positively selected cells, excluding terminally differentiated effector memory CD45RA+ cells. The material sequenced was naive CD8+ T cells sorted from blood. The receptor source for this set is a man in his thirties or forties in good health.

The CDR3 loop is CASSGGGYGYTF. Here the CDR3 DNA reads TGTGCCAGCAGTGGGGGGGGCTATGGCTACACCTTC. The chain combines TRBV25-1 with TRBJ1-2, with D perhaps TRBD1 (5 bases). CDR1 and CDR2 from the germline V gene are MGHDK and SYGVNS. V was pared by 4 bases and J by 4 bases, with 7 bases between. The CDR3 is made up of 12 amino acids.

This clone was seen ten or more times. The same CDR3 can be traced to other DNA sequences in this sample. The chain carries TRBV6-1 and TRBJ2-2; 10 bases match TRBD1. This CDR3 is 15 amino acids long. The V gene's germline CDR1 is MNHNS and CDR2 SASEGT. With 6 bases clipped from V and 6 bases from J, the junction kept 7 bases outside the gene matches. CDR3 in DNA: TGTGCCAGCAGCCGGGACAGGGGTGGGGCCGGGGAGCTGTTTTTT. Its translation: CASSRDRGGAGELFF.

Of note for this clone: The same CDR3 can be traced to other DNA sequences in this sample. In nucleotides, the CDR3 is TGTGCCAGCAGCCTAGGGACAGGGCCTTACGAGCAGTACTTC. The encoded protein is CASSLGTGPYEQYF. V is TRBV7-9 and J is TRBJ2-7; 9 positions agree with TRBD1. The ends lost 5 bases at V and 4 bases at J; junction bases unmatched: 6. The CDR3 has 14 residues. Germline V lookup: CDR1 SEHNR, CDR2 FQNEAQ (reference sequence).

The chain combines TRBV19 with TRBJ2-7; 11 bases align to TRBD2. Unmatched junction bases numbered 14, after V lost 5 bases and J lost 5 bases. CDR1 and CDR2 from the germline V gene are LNHDA and SQIVND (reference sequence). This CDR3 spans 17 amino acids. The CDR3 here is CASSPRTSGPLGHEQYF. DNA of the CDR3: TGTGCCAGTAGTCCCCGGACTAGCGGGCCCCTCGGGCACGAGCAGTACTTC.

This chain uses TRBV7-9 with TRBJ2-3; 8 bases map to TRBD2. The V gene end was trimmed by 5 bases and the J gene end by 2 bases; junction bases not matched to a gene: 9. Germline V gene lookup returns CDR1 SEHNR and CDR2 FQNEAQ (reference sequence). This CDR3 is built from 16 residues. The CDR3 loop reads CASSPGLAGFTDTQYF. The CDR3 bases are TGTGCCAGCAGCCCAGGGTTAGCGGGGTTCACAGATACGCAGTATTTT. Full variable domain (outside the CDR3, taken from reference TRBV7-9 and TRBJ2-3): DTGVSQNPRHKITKRGQNVTFRCDPISEHNRLYWYRQTLGQGPEFLTYFQNEAQLEKSRLLSDRFSAERPKGSFSTLEIQRTEQGDSAMYLCASSPGLAGFTDTQYFGPGTRLTVL.

This clone was seen just once. The CDR3 bases are TGTGCCAGCAGCTTAGAGGCTTGGGAGACCCAGTACTTC. Translating it yields CASSLEAWETQYF. V gene TRBV7-6 combines with J gene TRBJ2-5; no definite D call. The V and J ends lost 1 base and 5 bases respectively, with 8 bases between them. Per the germline V gene, CDR1 is SGHVS and CDR2 is FNYEAQ. This CDR3 is built from 13 residues.

Written as DNA, the CDR3 is TGTGCCAGCAGTCTCCATTCAGGTCAGCCCCAGCATTTT. Its protein is CASSLHSGQPQHF. This chain links TRBV6-5 with TRBJ1-5; the D is unclear. Trimming cost V 5 bases and J 6 bases, with 11 bases left between them. This CDR3 is built from 13 residues. Germline V gene data show CDR1 as MNHEY and CDR2 as SVGAGI.

This chain uses TRBV11-2 with TRBJ2-1, with 9 bases identical to TRBD2. CDR3 length: 16 residues. J was trimmed by 8 bases and V by 5 bases; bases with no gene match: 13. Germline V gene data show CDR1 as SGHAT and CDR2 as FQNNGV. The CDR3 protein is CASSPRGLAQLHEQFF. The CDR3 nucleotides read TGTGCCAGCAGCCCAAGGGGACTAGCCCAACTCCATGAGCAGTTCTTC.